The 8 T cell receptor beta chains below were found in one sample sequenced in a study of cytomegalovirus exposure and HLA in healthy donors (dated by TCRdb to about 2017). The method behind the library was the immunoSEQ multiplex PCR assay. TCRdb took this table from immuneACCESS and kept in-frame rearrangements with V and J called. Such tables lack part of the clones; where checked against another copy, unresolved V genes explain under half of the gap, and the rest is unexplained. For this sample there are 150,000 to 200,000 clones; roughly 86% appear just once. 9% to 12% of the sample is in the top ten clones. The sequenced material came from PBMCs. These receptors were collected from a woman aged 18-35 years in good health and CMV-seropositive.

This chain joins TRBV7-9 and TRBJ1-2, with TRBD1 matching 10 bases. In germline, CDR1 is SEHNR, CDR2 FQNEAQ (reference sequence). This CDR3 spans 15 amino acids. With 5 bases clipped from V and 2 bases from J, the junction kept 5 bases outside the gene matches. CDR3: CASSLPTGGNYGYTF. The CDR3 DNA sequence: TGTGCCAGCAGCCTACCGACAGGGGGCAACTATGGCTACACCTTC. Full variable domain (rest looked up from reference TRBV7-9 and TRBJ1-2): DTGVSQNPRHKITKRGQNVTFRCDPISEHNRLYWYRQTLGQGPEFLTYFQNEAQLEKSRLLSDRFSAERPKGSFSTLEIQRTEQGDSAMYLCASSLPTGGNYGYTFGSGTRLTVV.

The V call is TRBV7-8, the J call TRBJ1-1; possible D gene TRBD1, 5 bases. Per the germline V gene, CDR1 is SGHVS and CDR2 is FQNEAQ. The CDR3 loop spans 13 amino acids. V lost 6 bases to trimming and J lost 1 base, with 9 bases between them. Here the CDR3 DNA reads TGTGCCAGCAGTCGGAGGGGGAACACTGAAGCTTTCTTT. This sequence encodes CASSRRGNTEAFF.

The V and J genes are TRBV7-9 and TRBJ2-7; no clear D gene. The CDR3 sequence is 14 residues long. V was trimmed by 5 bases and J by 2 bases, leaving 13 bases between them. Germline CDR1 reads SEHNR; CDR2 reads FQNEAQ (reference sequence). The chain's CDR3 is CASSIREVPYEQYF. The CDR3 coding sequence is TGTGCCAGCAGCATCCGTGAGGTTCCCTACGAGCAGTACTTC.

The chain is built from TRBV19 and TRBJ1-4; TRBD1 matches 9 bases. The germline V gene has CDR1 LNHDA and CDR2 SQIVND (reference sequence). There are 15 residues in the CDR3. The J segment lost 8 bases and the V segment lost 8 bases, leaving 12 bases of the junction unmatched. The CDR3 DNA sequence: TGTGCCAGTCGTTCTACCGGGACAGGGAAAGAAAAACTGTTTTTT. This encodes CASRSTGTGKEKLFF.

This rearrangement joins TRBV6-5 to TRBJ1-2, with D maybe TRBD1 (5 bases). The CDR3 is 14 residues long. The germline V gene encodes CDR1 MNHEY and CDR2 SVGAGI. V lost 5 bases and J lost 4, with 14 bases in between. CDR3 sequence reads: CASSPLRAVYGYTF. The CDR3 DNA reads TGTGCCAGCAGTCCCCTCAGGGCGGTCTATGGCTACACCTTC.

The chain recombines TRBV10-1 with TRBJ2-3; maybe TRBD2 (6 bases). This CDR3 has 13 amino acids. Germline V lookup: CDR1 WNHNN, CDR2 SYGVQD (reference sequence). Trimming took off 3 bases at V and 4 bases at J, with 8 bases between the two ends. The CDR3 protein is CASSDTGADTQYF. The CDR3 DNA reads as TGCGCCAGCAGTGATACGGGAGCAGATACGCAGTATTTT.

The genes are TRBV27 and TRBJ2-3, with D perhaps matching TRBD2 (6 bases). The CDR3 has 15 amino acids. Germline CDR1 is MNHEY and CDR2 is SMNVEV (reference sequence). Trimming removed 1 base at V and 2 bases at J, with 10 bases between. CDR3 protein: CASSLLTGATDTQYF. The CDR3 DNA is TGTGCCAGCAGTTTATTGACGGGAGCCACAGATACGCAGTATTTT.

The V gene is TRBV19, the J gene TRBJ2-1; 7 nucleotides agree with TRBD1. Germline assignment: CDR1 LNHDA and CDR2 SQIVND (reference sequence). V was clipped by 7 bases and J by 7 bases; unmatched bases: 7. The CDR3 is 13 residues long. The CDR3, as DNA: TGTGCCAGTAACCCGGGACAGCTAAATGAGCAGTTCTTC. Amino acids: CASNPGQLNEQFF.